Listed below are T cell receptor beta chains from one sample, sequenced in a study of blood T cell repertoires in COVID-19. Here immunoSEQ multiplex PCR was the method, and the copy in TCRdb shows in-frame clones only, minus some. The table shows 490,000 or so clones, with over 75% occurring only once. Sequenced sample: PBMCs or T cells enriched from blood (not recorded which). Source of these receptors: a woman aged 40 to 50 who had recovered from COVID-19. Each CDR3 is given without its conserved first and last residue. The size field is filled for only some rows; it gives once, few, many or a size class.

V gene: TRBV9; clone size: -; CDR3 length: 14; J gene: TRBJ2-5; CDR3 protein: ASGSDSGRVEETQY
V gene: TRBV11-2; clone size: -; CDR3 length: 17; J gene: TRBJ2-1; CDR3 protein: ASSPGTSGRILSYNEQF
V gene: TRBV6-5; clone size: -; CDR3 length: 13; J gene: TRBJ2-1; CDR3 protein: ASSYRGDYYNEQF
V gene: TRBV3-1/TRBV3-2; clone size: -; CDR3 length: 11; J gene: TRBJ1-1; CDR3 protein: ASSLRASTEAF
V gene: TRBV7-8; clone size: once; CDR3 length: 11; J gene: TRBJ2-3; CDR3 protein: ASSARGTDTQY
V gene: TRBV13; clone size: once; CDR3 length: 13; J gene: TRBJ2-5; CDR3 protein: ASSLDRRYQETQY
V gene: TRBV4-3; clone size: -; CDR3 length: 15; J gene: TRBJ2-2; CDR3 protein: ASKVSYASAHTGELF
V gene: TRBV7-9; clone size: -; CDR3 length: 15; J gene: TRBJ2-3; CDR3 protein: ASSLISGIRGTDTQY
V gene: TRBV9; clone size: -; CDR3 length: 12; J gene: TRBJ1-6; CDR3 protein: ASSVESTGSPLH
V gene: TRBV14; clone size: once; CDR3 length: 13; J gene: TRBJ2-2; CDR3 protein: ASSRTGQSTGELF
V gene: TRBV11-3; clone size: -; CDR3 length: 14; J gene: TRBJ1-3; CDR3 protein: ASSLEQGFSGNTIY
V gene: TRBV5-1; clone size: -; CDR3 length: 15; J gene: TRBJ2-1; CDR3 protein: ASSLKTGGLSGNEQF
V gene: TRBV20-1; clone size: -; CDR3 length: 13; J gene: TRBJ1-3; CDR3 protein: SASNGIRSGNTIY
V gene: TRBV13; clone size: -; CDR3 length: 14; J gene: TRBJ2-7; CDR3 protein: ASSSAGGTPSYEQY
V gene: TRBV19; clone size: -; CDR3 length: 13; J gene: TRBJ1-6; CDR3 protein: ASREGVTENSPLH
V gene: TRBV19; clone size: -; CDR3 length: 11; J gene: TRBJ2-7; CDR3 protein: ASSIREAYEQY
V gene: TRBV7-2; clone size: -; CDR3 length: 12; J gene: TRBJ2-1; CDR3 protein: ASSLAGGGNEQF
V gene: TRBV6-2/TRBV6-3; clone size: -; CDR3 length: 15; J gene: TRBJ2-1; CDR3 protein: ASSYHLGLAGYNEQF
V gene: TRBV7-9; clone size: once; CDR3 length: 13; J gene: TRBJ1-6; CDR3 protein: ASSLISPYNSPLH
V gene: TRBV29-1; clone size: -; CDR3 length: 13; J gene: TRBJ1-5; CDR3 protein: SVSLSGTGDQPQH
V gene: TRBV7-2; clone size: -; CDR3 length: 11; J gene: TRBJ1-1; CDR3 protein: ASSLWRGTEAF
V gene: TRBV12-3/TRBV12-4; clone size: once; CDR3 length: 11; J gene: TRBJ2-7; CDR3 protein: ASSLGGLGEQY
V gene: TRBV6-2/TRBV6-3; clone size: -; CDR3 length: 14; J gene: TRBJ2-7; CDR3 protein: ASSYTRLEEGHEQY
V gene: TRBV5-4; clone size: -; CDR3 length: 12; J gene: TRBJ1-1; CDR3 protein: ASSLRDTNTEAF
V gene: TRBV5-1; clone size: -; CDR3 length: 13; J gene: TRBJ2-1; CDR3 protein: ASSIRGSSYNEQF
V gene: TRBV6-1; clone size: -; CDR3 length: 15; J gene: TRBJ2-7; CDR3 protein: ASSEGTRSKFAYEQY
V gene: TRBV5-1; clone size: -; CDR3 length: 13; J gene: TRBJ2-3; CDR3 protein: ASSFGTKSTDTQY
V gene: TRBV27; clone size: -; CDR3 length: 11; J gene: TRBJ2-6; CDR3 protein: ASSFSGANVLT
V gene: TRBV18; clone size: -; CDR3 length: 14; J gene: TRBJ1-1; CDR3 protein: ASSRSGTGELAEAF
V gene: TRBV13; clone size: -; CDR3 length: 13; J gene: TRBJ1-1; CDR3 protein: ASSPQGQTNTEAF
V gene: TRBV29-1; clone size: -; CDR3 length: 9; J gene: TRBJ1-2; CDR3 protein: SVDGGYGYT